The source of this TCR beta chain is a study of human T cells and chemical hapten exposure. Study details: During the roughly 25-week study period, patients had diphenylcyclopropenone applied to the scalp every week.

Whole-study results and caveats: TCRs at a frequency above 1 in 1000 stayed unchanged with DPC sensitization.

The time point denotes: pre-sensitization, week 0. Treatment defined: therapeutic diphenylcyclopropenone sensitization with weekly scalp DPC. A single record per CDR3 protein comes from TCRdb applying MiXCR to the RACE reads. Altogether more than 250,000 distinct CDR3 sequences are present, approximately 8.4% being singletons, with the ten largest covering 2% to 2.5%. Trimming took 1 base from V and 7 from J, leaving 14 bases between them. This CDR3 has 14 residues. The V gene's germline CDR1 is MDHEN and CDR2 SYDVKM. This clonotype was recorded many times. Its antigen is currently unknown. The starting material was whole blood, obtained in connection with sensitization to the hapten diphenylcyclopropenone (DPC). The rearrangement links TRBV28 to TRBJ2-7; D not resolved. This TCR was sampled from a woman in her forties with alopecia areata. Some clones in this sample may be carry-over from other donors' samples. The CDR3: CASSLSPDLREQYF. Here the CDR3 DNA reads TGTGCCAGCAGTTTATCGCCTGACCTACGGGAGCAGTACTTC.